These 32 T cell receptor beta chains were sequenced from one sample in a study of blood T cell repertoires in COVID-19. Clones were sequenced by immunoSEQ multiplex PCR, and TCRdb holds only the in-frame ones, with some missing. The table shows a few hundred thousand clones, with about 83% occurring only once. The sequencing sample was made of peripheral blood. All receptors come from a woman between 45 and 60 years old with acute or convalescent COVID-19.

This clone was found once. The chain recombines TRBV27 with TRBJ1-5; D remains unclear. The CDR3 loop spans 13 amino acids. Trimming pared 4 bases from V and 7 bases from J, leaving 11 bases between. Germline CDR1 MNHEY, CDR2 SMNVEV (reference sequence). Here the CDR3 reads CASSSGYGQPQHF. In DNA form, the CDR3 reads TGTGCCAGCAGTTCGGGGTATGGGCAGCCCCAGCATTTT.

The rearrangement joins TRBV3-1 (or the pseudogene TRBV3-2) to TRBJ2-1, with 8 nucleotides matching TRBD2. Germline V gene lookup returns CDR1 LGHDT and CDR2 YNNKEL (reference sequence). The CDR3 length is 13 residues. With V trimmed by 6 bases and J by 9 bases, 7 bases remained unmatched. The CDR3 spells CASRDGGASEQFF. The CDR3 DNA sequence: TGTGCCAGCAGGGACGGGGGGGCCAGTGAGCAGTTCTTC.

This chain joins TRBV9 and TRBJ1-2, with 7 bases identical to TRBD1. CDR1 and CDR2 (germline): SGDLS, YYNGEE. V trimming: 4 bases; J trimming: 4 bases; junction bases outside the gene matches: 16. The CDR3 is 17 residues long. CDR3 sequence: CASSSPGGTTEGYGYTF. Written as DNA, the CDR3 is TGTGCCAGCAGCTCTCCAGGGGGGACGACGGAGGGCTATGGCTACACCTTC.

This clone was counted only a few times. The DNA of the CDR3 is TGTGCCAGCAGTTCCGACAGAATCTATGGCTACACCTTC. Its protein is CASSSDRIYGYTF. The rearrangement uses TRBV27 and TRBJ1-2; D perhaps matches TRBD1 (5 bases). V was trimmed by 4 bases and J by 4 bases, leaving 10 bases between them. The CDR3 extends over 13 amino acids. The germline gives CDR1 MNHEY, CDR2 SMNVEV (reference sequence).

The chain is built from TRBV9 and TRBJ2-1; a weak D match, TRBD2 (6 bases). Germline V CDR1 and CDR2: SGDLS, YYNGEE. CDR3 length: 17 residues. V lost 3 bases, J lost 4 bases, and 20 bases lay in between. DNA of the CDR3: TGTGCCAGCAGCGGTAGGTCTGGCGGGGCCAATTACAATGAGCAGTTCTTC. Residues: CASSGRSGGANYNEQFF.

The chain joins TRBV11-1 to TRBJ1-4; no definite D call. The CDR3 is 15 residues long. Germline CDR1 is SGHAT and CDR2 is FQDESV (reference sequence). V lost 5 bases and J lost 5, with 15 bases in between. CDR3 amino acids: CASSPGLAVNEKLFF. CDR3 bases: TGTGCCAGCAGCCCTGGACTGGCGGTGAATGAAAAACTGTTTTTT.

The chain employs TRBV6-2 or TRBV6-3 and TRBJ1-5; D perhaps matches TRBD1 (6 bases). Trimming removed 6 bases from V and 6 bases from J, with 9 bases in between. This CDR3 has 12 amino acids. CDR1 MNHEY and CDR2 SVGEGT come from the germline V gene. The CDR3: CASSRTVQPQHF. The CDR3 region has the DNA TGTGCCAGCAGCAGGACAGTTCAGCCCCAGCATTTT.

J is TRBJ2-1 and V is TRBV30, with 10 bases identical to TRBD1. J gave up 8 bases and V 5 bases, and 12 bases lay outside the gene matches. CDR1 and CDR2 (germline): GTSNPN, SVGIG (reference sequence). CDR3 length: 15 amino acids. CDR3 protein: CAWFIPGQGYDEQFF. The CDR3 bases are TGTGCCTGGTTTATTCCGGGACAGGGGTACGATGAGCAGTTCTTC.

The CDR3 region is CASRPGGRGPGYTF. The CDR3 DNA follows: TGTGCCAGCAGGCCGGGGGGGAGGGGCCCTGGCTACACCTTC. The chain employs TRBV25-1 and TRBJ1-2, with a weak D call TRBD1 (5 bases). V lost 6 bases to trimming and J lost 7 bases, with 18 bases between them. The CDR3 runs 14 residues. The germline V gene has CDR1 MGHDK and CDR2 SYGVNS.

The V call is TRBV25-1, the J call TRBJ1-2; D uncertain. The CDR3 covers 15 residues. Germline CDR1 reads MGHDK; CDR2 reads SYGVNS. Trimming shortened V by 1 base and J by 4 bases, and 13 bases separated the two germline ends. The CDR3 DNA is TGTGCCAGCAGTGAATTAGGTCTCAGCGGCTATGGCTACACCTTC. This translates into CASSELGLSGYGYTF.

There are a few counts of this clone. This chain joins TRBV5-1 and TRBJ1-1; D may be TRBD1 (6 bases). The CDR3 contains 13 residues. Trimming shortened V by 0 bases and J by 4 bases, and 7 bases separated the two germline ends. The V gene's germline CDR1 is SGHRS and CDR2 YFSETQ. CDR3 coding DNA: TGCGCCAGCAGCTTGGAAGGGGGCACTGAAGCTTTCTTT. Amino acid sequence: CASSLEGGTEAFF. The full variable domain, with the rest looked up from reference TRBV5-1 and TRBJ1-1, is KAGVTQTPRYLIKTRGQQVTLSCSPISGHRSVSWYQQTPGQGLQFLFEYFSETQRNKGNFPGRFSGRQFSNSRSEMNVSTLELGDSALYLCASSLEGGTEAFFGQGTRLTVV.

V gene TRBV2 combines with J gene TRBJ2-5; possible D gene TRBD1, 6 bases. Germline V CDR1 and CDR2: SNHLY, FYNNEI. The V end lost 7 bases, the J end lost 2 bases, and 14 bases lay between the germline ends. This CDR3 has 14 amino acids. CDR3 nucleotide sequence: TGTGCCAGCATGCCGGGACACCCACAAGAGACCCAGTACTTC. Translating gives CASMPGHPQETQYF.

This clone appeared once. The chain carries TRBV5-1 and TRBJ2-1; 12 nucleotides line up with TRBD2. The V gene's germline CDR1 is SGHRS and CDR2 YFSETQ. There are 17 residues in the CDR3. Trimming removed 4 bases from V and 9 bases from J; junction bases left unmatched: 14. The CDR3 DNA reads as TGCGCCAGCAGCCCCGGCCCGACTAGCGGGAGTGCCCGTGAGCAGTTCTTC. Its protein product is CASSPGPTSGSAREQFF.

The chain uses TRBV15 and TRBJ1-4; D unclear. The V end was cut by 1 base, the J end by 5 bases, with 8 bases between. Germline V gene data show CDR1 as LNHNV and CDR2 as YYDKDF (reference sequence). The CDR3 contains 14 residues. The CDR3 protein is CATSRGGLNEKLFF. For the CDR3, the DNA is TGTGCCACCAGCAGAGGCGGGCTAAATGAAAAACTGTTTTTT.

Comment on this clone: A read error may be the cause here, since a much bigger clone is one base away. Distinct nucleotide sequences in the sample also encode this CDR3. The chain uses TRBV2 and TRBJ1-1; 11 nucleotides line up with TRBD1. With V trimmed by 6 bases and J by 4 bases, 1 base remained unmatched. This CDR3 is built from 13 residues. In germline, CDR1 is SNHLY, CDR2 FYNNEI. For the CDR3, the DNA is TGTGCCAGCAGGGACAGGGGGCCCACTGAAGCTTTCTTT. This sequence encodes CASRDRGPTEAFF.

The genes are TRBV7-2 and TRBJ2-3, with 10 bases lining up with TRBD2. Germline V gene data show CDR1 as SGHTA and CDR2 as FQGNSA. The CDR3 runs to 15 residues. V dropped 4 bases and J dropped 0; count of bases not matched to a gene: 1. The DNA of the CDR3 is TGTGCCAGCAGCTCAGCGGGAGGGAGCACAGATACGCAGTATTTT. Its translation is CASSSAGGSTDTQYF.

The chain has TRBV19 and TRBJ2-7, with D possibly being TRBD1 (6 bases). The V end was cut by 1 base, the J end by 4 bases, with 8 bases between. The germline V gene encodes CDR1 LNHDA and CDR2 SQIVND (reference sequence). The CDR3 has 13 amino acids. CDR3 loop: CASSIAGVYEQYF. Written as DNA, the CDR3 is TGTGCCAGTAGTATAGCAGGGGTGTACGAGCAGTACTTC.

This clone was observed a few times. The chain carries TRBV9 and TRBJ2-5, with a weak D call TRBD1 (5 bases). Trimming left V 0 bases short and J 0 bases short, with 9 bases between. This CDR3 is 15 amino acids long. Germline V gene sequence: CDR1 SGDLS, CDR2 YYNGEE. CDR3 loop: CASSVADSNQETQYF. As DNA, the CDR3 is TGTGCCAGCAGCGTAGCTGACAGCAACCAAGAGACCCAGTACTTC.

The rearrangement joins TRBV19 to TRBJ2-1; weak D call: TRBD1 (5 bases). The CDR3 loop spans 14 amino acids. Germline values: CDR1 LNHDA, CDR2 SQIVND (reference sequence). Trimming took off 7 bases at V and 1 base at J, with 11 bases between the two ends. This chain's CDR3 is CASIAQGSYNEQFF. The CDR3 nucleotides read TGTGCCAGTATCGCCCAGGGTTCCTACAATGAGCAGTTCTTC.

There are many counts of this clone. This chain joins TRBV3-1 (or the pseudogene TRBV3-2) and TRBJ1-5; 9 nucleotides line up with TRBD1. The trim removed 0 bases at V and 2 bases at J, leaving 5 bases unmatched. The CDR3 totals 17 residues. Germline V lookup: CDR1 LGHDT, CDR2 YNNKEL (reference sequence). CDR3 in DNA: TGTGCCAGCAGCCAAGATAGGGGACAGGGAGGCAATCAGCCCCAGCATTTT. Encoded protein: CASSQDRGQGGNQPQHF.

The V and J genes are TRBV3-1 (or the pseudogene TRBV3-2) and TRBJ1-5, with D perhaps matching TRBD1 (5 bases). Germline values: CDR1 LGHDT, CDR2 YNNKEL (reference sequence). The CDR3 contains 13 residues. V was cut by 8 bases and J by 6 bases, with 14 bases left in between. CDR3 amino acids: CASASAGGQPQHF. Here the CDR3 DNA reads TGTGCCAGCGCATCGGCCGGGGGTCAGCCCCAGCATTTT.

J is TRBJ2-5 and V is TRBV3-1 (or the pseudogene TRBV3-2); D remains ambiguous. Germline loops: CDR1 LGHDT, CDR2 YNNKEL (reference sequence). This CDR3 is built from 12 residues. The V end lost 4 bases, the J end lost 3 bases, and 6 bases lay between the germline ends. CDR3 in amino acids: CASSRLKETQYF. The CDR3 DNA reads TGTGCCAGCAGCCGACTGAAAGAGACCCAGTACTTC.

Only one count was recorded for this clone. The chain is built from TRBV5-1 and TRBJ1-2; perhaps TRBD1 as D (5 bases). The V gene's germline CDR1 is SGHRS and CDR2 YFSETQ. V gave up 2 bases and J gave up 4 bases, with 15 bases separating them. The CDR3 runs to 15 residues. The CDR3: CASSFGGAGGYGYTF. The DNA for the CDR3 is TGCGCCAGCAGCTTCGGCGGGGCGGGGGGCTATGGCTACACCTTC.

The CDR3 nucleotides read TGTGCCAGCAGCCAATCGGGACAGAACTGGGGCTACACCTTC. Its protein is CASSQSGQNWGYTF. This chain joins TRBV4-2 and TRBJ1-2; 7 bases align to TRBD1. In germline, CDR1 is LGHNA, CDR2 YNFKEQ. The V gene end was trimmed by 2 bases and the J gene end by 8 bases; junction bases not matched to a gene: 8. This CDR3 comprises 14 residues.

The chain employs TRBV7-2 and TRBJ2-7; 8 bases are shared with TRBD1. The germline V gene encodes CDR1 SGHTA and CDR2 FQGNSA. There are 15 residues in the CDR3. After removal of 1 base from V and 7 bases from J, the junction contained 9 bases not matched to a gene. The CDR3 DNA is TGTGCCAGCAGCTTAGACGGGCAGGGGGCGCGTGAGCAGTACTTC. Translating gives CASSLDGQGAREQYF.

The gene calls are TRBV4-2 and TRBJ1-6; 8 bases are shared with TRBD1. J gave up 5 bases and V 4 bases, and 4 bases lay outside the gene matches. CDR1 is LGHNA and CDR2 is YNFKEQ in the germline V gene. This CDR3 has 15 residues. CDR3 coding DNA: TGTGCCAGCAGCCGACCGGGACAGGATAATTCACCCCTCCACTTT. Protein: CASSRPGQDNSPLHF.

The chain links TRBV2 to TRBJ2-2, with a weak D call TRBD1 (6 bases). CDR1 is SNHLY, CDR2 FYNNEI, per germline. The V and J ends lost 0 bases and 4 bases respectively, with 9 bases between them. The CDR3 has 15 residues. The CDR3 reads CASSEAGALTGELFF. The CDR3 region has the DNA TGTGCCAGCAGTGAAGCGGGGGCCCTCACCGGGGAGCTGTTTTTT. Full variable domain (missing parts from reference TRBV2 and TRBJ2-2): EPEVTQTPSHQVTQMGQEVILRCVPISNHLYFYWYRQILGQKVEFLVSFYNNEISEKSEIFDDQFSVERPDGSNFTLKIRSTKLEDSAMYFCASSEAGALTGELFFGEGSRLTVL.

V gene TRBV9 combines with J gene TRBJ2-5; 11 nucleotides line up with TRBD2. The CDR3 loop spans 18 amino acids. The ends lost 0 bases at V and 5 bases at J; junction bases unmatched: 12. Germline CDR1 and CDR2: SGDLS and YYNGEE. The CDR3 DNA sequence: TGTGCCAGCAGCGTAGGAGGTAGCGGGAGGGTGAAAGGTGAGACCCAGTACTTC. Its translation: CASSVGGSGRVKGETQYF.

The rearrangement uses TRBV19 and TRBJ1-2; D is undetermined. The CDR3 is 19 residues long. V was clipped by 5 bases and J by 6 bases, with 31 bases between them. Germline V gene data show CDR1 as LNHDA and CDR2 as SQIVND (reference sequence). CDR3 bases: TGTGCCAGTAGTCGGGATCTTTTTATGGGGTTTCGGGCCTCAGATGGCTACACCTTC. This translates into CASSRDLFMGFRASDGYTF.

The V gene is TRBV7-9, the J gene TRBJ2-7; the D gene is possibly TRBD2 (5 bases). Germline lookup yields CDR1 SEHNR and CDR2 FQNEAQ (reference sequence). CDR3 length equals 14 residues. The V end was cut by 1 base, the J end by 0 bases, with 7 bases between. The CDR3 nucleotides read TGTGCCAGCAGCTTAGGGAGGCTCTCCTACGAGCAGTACTTC. Translating gives CASSLGRLSYEQYF.

V is TRBV12-5 and J is TRBJ2-5; a possible D gene is TRBD1 (5 bases). The V gene lost 6 bases and the J gene lost 2 bases, with 16 bases spanning the gap. The CDR3 totals 15 residues. Germline CDR1 LGHNT, CDR2 FRNRAP. This CDR3 reads CASGSTKGRQETQYF. DNA for the CDR3: TGTGCTAGTGGGTCTACGAAGGGGCGTCAAGAGACCCAGTACTTC.

The chain couples TRBV19 to TRBJ2-1, with 9 bases that match TRBD2. V shed 8 bases, J shed 9 bases, and the junction held 14 bases outside the gene matches. The CDR3 totals 15 residues. Germline V lookup: CDR1 LNHDA, CDR2 SQIVND (reference sequence). The CDR3 reads CASHSGSRYRSEQFF. CDR3 DNA sequence: TGTGCCAGTCATAGCGGGAGTCGTTATAGGAGTGAGCAGTTCTTC.